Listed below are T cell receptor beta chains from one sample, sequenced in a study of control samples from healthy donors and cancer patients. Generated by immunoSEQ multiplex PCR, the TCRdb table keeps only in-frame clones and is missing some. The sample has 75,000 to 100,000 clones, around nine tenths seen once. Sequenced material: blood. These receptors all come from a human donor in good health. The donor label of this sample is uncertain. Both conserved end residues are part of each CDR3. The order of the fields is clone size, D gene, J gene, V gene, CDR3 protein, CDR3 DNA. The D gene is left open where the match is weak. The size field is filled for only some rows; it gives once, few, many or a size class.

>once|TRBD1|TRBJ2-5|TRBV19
CASSSPRTGAQETQYF
TGTGCCAGTAGTTCTCCCCGGACAGGGGCACAAGAGACCCAGTACTTC
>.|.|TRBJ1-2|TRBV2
CASLGGRVSNGYTF
TGTGCCAGCTTGGGGGGCCGCGTCAGCAATGGCTACACCTTC
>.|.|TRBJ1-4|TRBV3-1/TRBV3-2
CASSQEGRSNEKLFF
TGTGCCAGCAGCCAAGAAGGCAGGTCTAATGAAAAACTGTTTTTT
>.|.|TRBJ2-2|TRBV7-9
CASTRAGELFF
TGTGCCAGCACCCGGGCTGGGGAGCTGTTTTTT
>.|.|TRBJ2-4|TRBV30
CASQRLAKNIQYF
TGTGCCTCGCAACGCCTAGCCAAAAACATTCAGTACTTC
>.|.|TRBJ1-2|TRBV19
CASSIRDKSNYGYTF
TGTGCCAGTAGTATACGGGACAAATCAAACTATGGCTACACCTTC
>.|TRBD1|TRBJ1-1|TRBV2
CASSDIDRAFSVTEAFF
TGTGCCAGCAGCGACATCGACAGGGCTTTTTCGGTCACTGAAGCTTTCTTT
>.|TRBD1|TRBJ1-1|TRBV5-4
CASSRGQGVNTEAFF
TGTGCCAGCAGCCGGGGACAGGGGGTGAACACTGAAGCTTTCTTT
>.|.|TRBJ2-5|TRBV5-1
CASSQRGSQGTQYF
TGCGCCAGCAGCCAAAGGGGCTCTCAGGGGACCCAGTACTTC
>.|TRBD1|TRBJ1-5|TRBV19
CASSQGQSDNQPQHF
TGTGCCAGTAGCCAGGGACAGTCGGACAATCAGCCCCAGCATTTT
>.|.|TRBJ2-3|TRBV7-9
CASSLAGGDTQYF
TGTGCCAGCAGCTTAGCTGGGGGAGATACGCAGTATTTT
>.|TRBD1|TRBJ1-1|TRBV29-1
CSGKGQMNTEAFF
TGCAGCGGTAAGGGACAGATGAACACTGAAGCTTTCTTT
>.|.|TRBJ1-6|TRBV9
CASSVGNIYNSPLHF
TGTGCCAGCAGCGTGGGGAATATCTATAATTCACCCCTCCACTTT
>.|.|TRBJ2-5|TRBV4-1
CASSQEGGQPGETQYF
TGCGCCAGCAGCCAAGAAGGGGGGCAACCCGGCGAGACCCAGTACTTC
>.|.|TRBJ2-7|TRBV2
CASRRGTYEQYF
TGTGCCAGCAGAAGGGGTACCTACGAGCAGTACTTC
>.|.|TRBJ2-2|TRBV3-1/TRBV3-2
CASSQMGPVNTGELFF
TGTGCCAGCAGCCAGATGGGACCGGTGAACACCGGGGAGCTGTTTTTT
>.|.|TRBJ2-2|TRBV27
CASRRATGELFF
TGTGCCAGCCGTAGGGCCACCGGGGAGCTGTTTTTT
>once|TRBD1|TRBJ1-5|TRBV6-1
CASSEAGTGHQPQHF
TGTGCCAGCAGTGAAGCAGGGACAGGGCATCAGCCCCAGCATTTT
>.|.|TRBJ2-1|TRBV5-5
CASSFESYNEQFF
TGTGCCAGCAGCTTTGAGTCCTACAATGAGCAGTTCTTC
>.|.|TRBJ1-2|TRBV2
CASSESKGWGDDGYTF
TGTGCCAGCAGTGAAAGTAAAGGGTGGGGCGACGATGGCTACACCTTC
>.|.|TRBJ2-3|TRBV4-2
CASSRSGEVTDTQYF
TGTGCCAGTTCCCGGAGTGGTGAGGTCACAGATACGCAGTATTTT
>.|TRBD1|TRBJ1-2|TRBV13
CASSPKGTGGYGYTF
TGTGCCAGCAGCCCCAAAGGGACAGGGGGTTATGGCTACACCTTC
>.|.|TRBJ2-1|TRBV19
CASSTDRQPTYNEQFF
TGTGCCAGTAGTACCGACAGGCAACCTACCTACAATGAGCAGTTCTTC
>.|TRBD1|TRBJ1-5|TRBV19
CASSRQGAGQPQHF
TGTGCCAGTAGTCGACAGGGGGCCGGACAGCCCCAGCATTTT
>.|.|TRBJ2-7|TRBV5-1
CASSFRGSSVPYEQYF
TGCGCCAGCAGCTTCAGGGGTTCGAGCGTCCCGTACGAGCAGTACTTC
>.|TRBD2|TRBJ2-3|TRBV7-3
CASSPGTSGADTQYF
TGTGCCAGCAGCCCCGGGACTAGCGGGGCAGATACGCAGTATTTT
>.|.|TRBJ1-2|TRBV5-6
CASSLSRANYGYTF
TGTGCCAGCAGCTTGAGTAGGGCTAACTATGGCTACACCTTC
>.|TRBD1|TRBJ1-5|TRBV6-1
CASSASTRDSLSNQPQHF
TGTGCCAGCAGTGCCTCTACCCGGGACAGTCTTAGCAATCAGCCCCAGCATTTT
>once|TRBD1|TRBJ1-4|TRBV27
CASSLQGAREKLFF
TGTGCCAGCAGTTTACAGGGGGCCCGTGAAAAACTGTTTTTT
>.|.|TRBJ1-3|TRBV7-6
CASSLGPLSGNTIYF
TGTGCCAGCAGCTTAGGACCGCTCTCTGGAAACACCATATATTTT
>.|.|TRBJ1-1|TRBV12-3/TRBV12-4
CASSSDRNTEAFF
TGTGCCAGCAGTTCGGACAGGAACACTGAAGCTTTCTTT
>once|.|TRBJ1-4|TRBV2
CASSPDVEKLFF
TGTGCCAGCAGCCCGGACGTTGAAAAACTGTTTTTT
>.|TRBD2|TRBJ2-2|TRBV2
CASKQRGTTGELFF
TGTGCCAGCAAGCAGCGGGGGACCACCGGGGAGCTGTTTTTT
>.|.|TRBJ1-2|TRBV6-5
CASSSAWGRGYTF
TGTGCCAGCAGTTCTGCTTGGGGCCGTGGCTACACCTTC
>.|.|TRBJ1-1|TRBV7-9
CASSLARVLMNTEAFF
TGTGCCAGCAGCTTAGCCCGAGTATTGATGAACACTGAAGCTTTCTTT
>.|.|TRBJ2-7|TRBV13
CASSPFDGGPYEQYF
TGTGCCAGCAGCCCATTCGACGGGGGCCCCTACGAGCAGTACTTC
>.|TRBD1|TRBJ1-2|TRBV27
CASSGDRAYGYTF
TGTGCCAGCAGTGGGGACAGGGCGTATGGCTACACCTTC
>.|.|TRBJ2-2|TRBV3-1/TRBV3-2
CASSQVNWLASNTGELFF
TGTGCCAGCAGCCAAGTGAATTGGCTAGCGTCGAACACCGGGGAGCTGTTTTTT
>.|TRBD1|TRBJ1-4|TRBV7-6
CASSSTGVIRTNEKLFF
TGTGCCAGCAGCTCGACAGGGGTAATAAGGACTAATGAAAAACTGTTTTTT
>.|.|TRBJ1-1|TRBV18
CASSPQTNTEAFF
TGTGCCAGCTCACCACAAACAAACACTGAAGCTTTCTTT
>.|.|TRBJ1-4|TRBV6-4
CASSAQAGNEKLFF
TGTGCCAGCAGCGCCCAGGCGGGTAATGAAAAACTGTTTTTT
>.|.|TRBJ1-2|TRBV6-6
CASSYSEEAHGYTF
TGTGCCAGCAGTTACTCGGAGGAAGCCCATGGCTACACCTTC
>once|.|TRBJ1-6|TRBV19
CASTLGGAVVNSPLHF
TGTGCCAGTACCCTGGGGGGGGCAGTGGTTAATTCACCCCTCCACTTT
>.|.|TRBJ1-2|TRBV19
CASRERAGYGYTF
TGTGCCAGCAGGGAGAGGGCGGGCTATGGCTACACCTTC
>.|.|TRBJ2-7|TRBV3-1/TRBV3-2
CASSQGKYEQYF
TGTGCCAGCAGCCAGGGTAAATACGAGCAGTACTTC
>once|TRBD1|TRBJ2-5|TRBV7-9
CASSRGTGGEETQYF
TGTGCCAGCAGCCGCGGGACAGGGGGTGAGGAGACCCAGTACTTC
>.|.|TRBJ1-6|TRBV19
CASSISGNSPLHF
TGTGCCAGTAGTATATCGGGGAATTCACCCCTCCACTTT
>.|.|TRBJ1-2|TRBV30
CAWSVSPGNYGYTF
TGTGCCTGGAGTGTATCCCCAGGGAACTATGGCTACACCTTC
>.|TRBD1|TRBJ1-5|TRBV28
CAGQTGGHQPQHF
TGTGCCGGACAGACAGGGGGCCATCAGCCCCAGCATTTT
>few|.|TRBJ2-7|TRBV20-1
CSASRTEPYEQYF
TGCAGTGCTAGTCGGACCGAGCCCTACGAGCAGTACTTC
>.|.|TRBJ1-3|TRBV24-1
CATSDLGNTIYF
TGTGCCACCAGTGATTTGGGGAACACCATATATTTT
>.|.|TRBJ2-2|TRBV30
CAWSVRNTGELFF
TGTGCCTGGAGTGTTAGGAACACCGGGGAGCTGTTTTTT
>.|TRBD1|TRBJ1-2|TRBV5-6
CASSLDQGARGYTF
TGTGCCAGCAGCTTGGACCAGGGGGCTCGGGGCTACACCTTC
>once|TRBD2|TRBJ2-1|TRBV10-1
CASSALAGVPYNEQFF
TGCGCCAGCAGTGCCTTAGCGGGGGTGCCCTACAATGAGCAGTTCTTC
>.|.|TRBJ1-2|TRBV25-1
CASSDQREGERGYTF
TGTGCCAGCAGTGATCAGAGGGAAGGGGAGCGGGGCTACACCTTC